The 22 T cell receptor beta chains given below trace back to one sample, sequenced in a study of radiotherapy plus CTLA-4 blockade in lung cancer. Assay: immunoSEQ multiplex PCR; the TCRdb copy retains only in-frame clones and omits some. The data contain about 88,000 clones, 72% of them singletons. Specimen: peripheral blood, collected from a patient treated with radiotherapy plus ipilimumab. All receptors come from a human donor with non-small cell lung cancer that progressed on radiotherapy plus ipilimumab.

The V call is TRBV19, the J call TRBJ1-2, with D perhaps TRBD1 (6 bases). Trimming cost V 6 bases and J 7 bases, with 15 bases left between them. The CDR3 loop spans 13 amino acids. Germline V lookup: CDR1 LNHDA, CDR2 SQIVND (reference sequence). This CDR3 reads CASSLQGVSGYTF. The CDR3 region has the DNA TGTGCCAGTAGCCTACAGGGAGTAAGTGGCTACACCTTC.

The chain links TRBV19 to TRBJ2-5; 12 nucleotides agree with TRBD2. Germline loops: CDR1 LNHDA, CDR2 SQIVND (reference sequence). V trimming: 7 bases; J trimming: 1 base; junction bases outside the gene matches: 13. The CDR3 consists of 18 residues. The CDR3 is CASTPTTGLAGFQETQYF. The CDR3 bases are TGTGCCAGTACCCCAACCACCGGACTAGCGGGGTTCCAAGAGACCCAGTACTTC. Full variable domain (outside the CDR3, taken from reference TRBV19 and TRBJ2-5): DGGITQSPKYLFRKEGQNVTLSCEQNLNHDAMYWYRQDPGQGLRLIYYSQIVNDFQKGDIAEGYSVSREKKESFPLTVTSAQKNPTAFYLCASTPTTGLAGFQETQYFGPGTRLLVL.

This clone was observed a single time. The chain carries TRBV6-5 and TRBJ2-5; TRBD1 matches at 8 bases. The CDR3 loop spans 13 amino acids. From germline, CDR1 is MNHEY and CDR2 SVGAGI. J lost 5 bases, V lost 5 bases, and 4 bases had no gene match. The CDR3 coding sequence is TGTGCCAGCAGTGCCAGGGGGCAGGAGACCCAGTACTTC. This translates into CASSARGQETQYF.

The V call is TRBV10-2, the J call TRBJ2-7; 9 bases are a match to TRBD2. The CDR3 has 14 amino acids. V lost 6 bases and J lost 5; bases outside the gene matches: 8. CDR1 and CDR2 (germline): WSHSY, SAAADI. The CDR3 is CASRIAGEFDEQYF. CDR3 in DNA: TGCGCCAGCAGGATAGCGGGAGAATTCGACGAGCAGTACTTC.

The V call is TRBV9, the J call TRBJ1-1; D may be TRBD1 (5 bases). The CDR3 is 14 residues long. Germline V gene data show CDR1 as SGDLS and CDR2 as YYNGEE. The germline V and J ends were trimmed by 4 bases and 0 bases, with 10 bases remaining between them. CDR3: CASSPGTVNTEAFF. CDR3 nucleotide sequence: TGTGCCAGCAGCCCCGGGACGGTGAACACTGAAGCTTTCTTT.

A few counts support this clone. V gene TRBV13 combines with J gene TRBJ1-1, with 7 bases that match TRBD1. With 7 bases clipped from V and 11 bases from J, the junction kept 10 bases outside the gene matches. CDR1 PRHDT and CDR2 FYEKMQ come from the germline V gene (reference sequence). This CDR3 is built from 12 residues. CDR3 nucleotides: TGTGCCAGCAAAGGAGGGGGCGTGAGGGCTTTCTTT. Translated: CASKGGGVRAFF.

This chain joins TRBV25-1 and TRBJ2-5; D uncertain. The germline V gene has CDR1 MGHDK and CDR2 SYGVNS. The CDR3 has 15 amino acids. The V end was cut by 1 base, the J end by 1 base, with 10 bases between. The CDR3 nucleotides are TGTGCCAGCAGTGAATTTGAGCTAGGCCAAGAGACCCAGTACTTC. Its translation: CASSEFELGQETQYF.

This clone has only one observation. The chain joins TRBV5-1 to TRBJ2-5, with TRBD1 matching over 9 bases. This CDR3 contains 16 residues. After removal of 0 bases from V and 4 bases from J, the junction contained 7 bases not matched to a gene. Germline V CDR1 and CDR2: SGHRS, YFSETQ. The CDR3 loop is CASSLGAQGAGETQYF. The CDR3, as DNA: TGCGCCAGCAGCTTGGGTGCACAGGGGGCCGGAGAGACCCAGTACTTC.

The V call is TRBV28, the J call TRBJ1-3, with D perhaps matching TRBD1 (5 bases). CDR3 size: 19 residues. The V gene's germline CDR1 is MDHEN and CDR2 SYDVKM. The V gene lost 4 bases and the J gene lost 0 bases, with 22 bases spanning the gap. The CDR3 loop reads CASSSLLSQGANSGNTIYF. The CDR3 DNA sequence: TGTGCCAGCAGTTCCCTCCTCTCTCAAGGGGCCAACTCTGGAAACACCATATATTTT.

V gene TRBV5-5 combines with J gene TRBJ1-6; a weak D match, TRBD1 (6 bases). Trimming removed 0 bases at V and 3 bases at J, with 7 bases between. CDR1 and CDR2 from the germline V gene are SGHKS and YYEKEE (reference sequence). This CDR3 is built from 15 residues. The CDR3 DNA follows: TGTGCCAGCAGCTTGGAAGGGGGCTATAATTCACCCCTCCACTTT. Its translation: CASSLEGGYNSPLHF.

The chain uses TRBV28 and TRBJ2-1; 12 positions match TRBD2. The CDR3 spans 15 residues. CDR1 and CDR2 from the germline V gene are MDHEN and SYDVKM. The V and J ends lost 7 bases and 9 bases, in that order; junction bases with no gene match: 10. The DNA for the CDR3 is TGTGCCAGCACCCCGACTAGCGGGGGCTCCAGTGAGCAGTTCTTC. Translating gives CASTPTSGGSSEQFF.

The chain is built from TRBV6-7 and TRBJ1-1; D perhaps matches TRBD1 (5 bases). TRBV6-7 carries the ORF label, with uncertain function. Trimming shortened V by 8 bases and J by 0 bases, and 10 bases separated the two germline ends. The CDR3 runs to 13 residues. CDR3 region: CASPRGMNTEAFF. The CDR3 nucleotides read TGTGCCAGCCCGCGGGGGATGAACACTGAAGCTTTCTTT.

In nucleotides, the CDR3 is TGTGCCAGCCTCCTGGGACTAGCGGGGACCTACAATGAGCAGTTCTTC. Translated: CASLLGLAGTYNEQFF. The chain employs TRBV6-4 and TRBJ2-1, with TRBD2 matching over 13 bases. CDR3 size: 16 residues. Germline values: CDR1 MRHNA, CDR2 SNTAGT. V shed 8 bases and J 2 bases; nucleotides not matched to a gene: 6.

The chain links TRBV27 to TRBJ1-5; D call uncertain. This CDR3 has 12 amino acids. The germline V gene encodes CDR1 MNHEY and CDR2 SMNVEV (reference sequence). Between the trimmed V and J ends, which lost 6 bases and 2 bases, there was a span of 5 bases. The CDR3: CASSNRNQPQHF. The CDR3 bases are TGTGCCAGCAGCAATCGCAATCAGCCCCAGCATTTT.

On this clone: A read error may account for a junction end that differs from germline. The V and J genes are TRBV11-2 and TRBJ2-1; no firm D call. CDR3 size: 16 residues. CDR1 is SGHAT, CDR2 FQNNGV, per germline. The CDR3 sequence: CASSPSGGRSFNEQFF. The DNA for the CDR3 is TGTGCCAGCAGCCCCTCCGGTGGACGGTCCTTCAATGAGCAGTTCTTC.

The chain employs TRBV11-2 and TRBJ1-5, with unresolved D. In germline, CDR1 is SGHAT, CDR2 FQNNGV. The germline V and J ends were trimmed by 1 base and 3 bases, with 7 bases remaining between them. There are 14 residues in the CDR3. CDR3 amino acids: CASSLVGLNQPQHF. The CDR3 DNA follows: TGTGCCAGCAGCTTAGTCGGGCTCAATCAGCCCCAGCATTTT.

The chain uses TRBV6-1 and TRBJ1-1; D perhaps matches TRBD1 (5 bases). The CDR3 loop spans 19 amino acids. Per germline, CDR1 MNHNS and CDR2 SASEGT. Trimming cost V 1 base and J 0 bases, with 21 bases left between them. The chain's CDR3 is CASSEDWGGREPLNTEAFF. CDR3 sequence (DNA): TGTGCCAGCAGTGAAGATTGGGGGGGGAGGGAGCCCTTGAACACTGAAGCTTTCTTT.

This chain uses TRBV4-1 with TRBJ2-7; D is uncertain. The CDR3 is 14 residues long. V lost 0 bases and J 9 bases, leaving 15 bases between the germline ends. CDR1 MGHRA and CDR2 YSYEKL come from the germline V gene. The CDR3 sequence is CASSQDRVGFGQYF. DNA for the CDR3: TGCGCCAGCAGCCAAGATCGGGTGGGGTTTGGGCAGTACTTC.

This sequence joins TRBV27 and TRBJ1-1; 9 bases map to TRBD1. This CDR3 spans 16 amino acids. V lost 5 bases and J lost 2; bases outside the gene matches: 9. CDR1 and CDR2 (germline): MNHEY, SMNVEV (reference sequence). In nucleotides, the CDR3 is TGTGCCAGCAGTACAGGGGGCCCCGGCTATAACACTGAAGCTTTCTTT. Translation gives CASSTGGPGYNTEAFF.

The chain joins TRBV18 to TRBJ2-6; D call uncertain. Germline V lookup: CDR1 KGHSH, CDR2 LQKENI. Between the trimmed V and J ends, which lost 5 bases and 0 bases, there was a span of 8 bases. The length of the CDR3 is 15 residues. The CDR3 region has the DNA TGTGCCAGCTCAACCGACATCTCTGGGGCCAACGTCCTGACTTTC. Translation gives CASSTDISGANVLTF. The full variable domain, completed using reference TRBV18 and TRBJ2-6, is NAGVMQNPRHLVRRRGQEARLRCSPMKGHSHVYWYRQLPEEGLKFMVYLQKENIIDESGMPKERFSAEFPKEGPSILRIQQVVRGDSAAYFCASSTDISGANVLTFGAGSRLTVL.

V usage is TRBV7-9 and J usage is TRBJ1-4, with a possible D match to TRBD1 (5 bases). This CDR3 comprises 13 residues. Germline loops: CDR1 SEHNR, CDR2 FQNEAQ (reference sequence). Trimming took 4 bases from V and 8 from J, leaving 11 bases between them. CDR3 sequence: CASSSSRQEKLFF. Written as DNA, the CDR3 is TGTGCCAGCAGCTCTAGCAGACAGGAAAAACTGTTTTTT.

The genes are TRBV19 and TRBJ1-5; TRBD1 is a possible D gene (5 bases). The CDR3 loop spans 14 amino acids. Germline-derived CDR1 and CDR2 are LNHDA and SQIVND (reference sequence). V was cut by 6 bases and J by 3 bases, with 12 bases left in between. The CDR3 DNA is TGTGCCAGTAGCTTGGCACAGGTCAATCAGCCCCAGCATTTT. The encoded protein is CASSLAQVNQPQHF.